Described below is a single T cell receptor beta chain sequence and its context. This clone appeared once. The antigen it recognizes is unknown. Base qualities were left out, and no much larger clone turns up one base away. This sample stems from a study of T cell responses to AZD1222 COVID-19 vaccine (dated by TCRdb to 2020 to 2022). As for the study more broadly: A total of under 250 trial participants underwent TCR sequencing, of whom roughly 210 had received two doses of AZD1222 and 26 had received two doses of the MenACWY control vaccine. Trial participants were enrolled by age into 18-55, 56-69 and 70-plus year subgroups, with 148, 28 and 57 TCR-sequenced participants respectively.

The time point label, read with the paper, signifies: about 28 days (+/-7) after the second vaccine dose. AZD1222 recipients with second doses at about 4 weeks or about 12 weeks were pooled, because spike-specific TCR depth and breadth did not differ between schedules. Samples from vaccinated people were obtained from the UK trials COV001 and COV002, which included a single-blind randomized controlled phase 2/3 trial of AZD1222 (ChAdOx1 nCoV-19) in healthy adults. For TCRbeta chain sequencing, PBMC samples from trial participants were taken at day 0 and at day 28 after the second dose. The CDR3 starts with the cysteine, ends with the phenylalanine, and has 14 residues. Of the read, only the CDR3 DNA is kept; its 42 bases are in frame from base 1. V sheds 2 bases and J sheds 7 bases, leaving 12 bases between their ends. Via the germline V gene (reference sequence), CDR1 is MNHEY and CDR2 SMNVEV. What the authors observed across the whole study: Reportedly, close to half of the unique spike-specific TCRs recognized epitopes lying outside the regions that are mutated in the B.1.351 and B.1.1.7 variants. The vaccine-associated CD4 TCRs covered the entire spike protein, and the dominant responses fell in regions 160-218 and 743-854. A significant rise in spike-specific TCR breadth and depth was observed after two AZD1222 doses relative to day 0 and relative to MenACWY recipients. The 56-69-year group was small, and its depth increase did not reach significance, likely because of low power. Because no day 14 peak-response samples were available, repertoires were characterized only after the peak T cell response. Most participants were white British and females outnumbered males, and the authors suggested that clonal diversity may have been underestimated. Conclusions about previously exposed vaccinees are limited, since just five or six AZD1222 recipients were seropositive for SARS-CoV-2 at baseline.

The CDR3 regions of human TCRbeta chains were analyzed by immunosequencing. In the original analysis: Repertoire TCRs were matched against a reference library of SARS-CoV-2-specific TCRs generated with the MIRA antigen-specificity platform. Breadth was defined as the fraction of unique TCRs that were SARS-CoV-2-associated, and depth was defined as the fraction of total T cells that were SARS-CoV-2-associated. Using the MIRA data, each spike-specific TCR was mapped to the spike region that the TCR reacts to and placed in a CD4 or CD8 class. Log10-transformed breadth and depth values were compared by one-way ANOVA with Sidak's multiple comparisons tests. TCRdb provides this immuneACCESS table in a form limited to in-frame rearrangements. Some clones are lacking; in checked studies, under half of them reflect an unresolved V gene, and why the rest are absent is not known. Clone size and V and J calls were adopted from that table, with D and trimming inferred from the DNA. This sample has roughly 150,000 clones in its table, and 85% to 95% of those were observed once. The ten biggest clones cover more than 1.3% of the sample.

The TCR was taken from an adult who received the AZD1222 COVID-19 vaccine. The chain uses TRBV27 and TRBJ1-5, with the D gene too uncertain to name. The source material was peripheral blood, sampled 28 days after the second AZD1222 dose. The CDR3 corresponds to CASSLGLPYQPQHF. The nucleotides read TGTGCCAGCAGTTTAGGCCTCCCCTACCAGCCCCAGCATTTT.